Described below is a single TCR beta chain sequence and its context. The antigen is not known. Both TCRalpha and TCRbeta cDNA were subjected to two nested PCRs lasting around 15 and 10 cycles. TCRdb re-analyzed the 5' RACE reads; it lists each CDR3 protein once, without DNA. The sample table sets out around 400,000 distinct CDR3 sequences. This sample was included in a study of monozygotic twins with inflammatory bowel disease. Study results and limitations: The results supported no single strong signal or clonotype associated with IBD.

Per the germline V gene, CDR1 is MDHEN and CDR2 is SYDVKM. The CDR3 runs to 16 residues. This clonotype originated in a human donor with ulcerative colitis or Crohn's disease, or a healthy co-twin of an affected twin (not recorded which). This sequence joins TRBV28 and TRBJ2-3. The sample taken for sequencing was blood. CDR3 sequence reads: CASSDKNRHLGDTQYF. Full variable domain (remainder filled in from reference TRBV28 and TRBJ2-3): DVKVTQSSRYLVKRTGEKVFLECVQDMDHENMFWYRQDPGLGLRLIYFSYDVKMKEKGDIPEGYSVSREKKERFSLILESASTNQTSMYLCASSDKNRHLGDTQYFGPGTRLTVL.